A selection of T cell receptor beta chains follows, all from one sample in a study of T cell responses to AZD1222 COVID-19 vaccine. Data came from immunoSEQ multiplex PCR; TCRdb stores just in-frame clones and leaves some out. This sample has around 150,000 clones, with 90% found just once. The sample consisted of peripheral blood, taken 28 days after the second AZD1222 dose. The source is an adult who received the AZD1222 COVID-19 vaccine. The CDR3 runs from the conserved cysteine through the conserved F or W. The order of the fields is V gene, J gene, D gene, clone size, CDR3 DNA, CDR3 protein. The D gene is left open where the match is weak. Part of the rows lack a size; the others show once, few, many or a class for expanded clones.

>TRBV5-8|TRBJ2-5|TRBD2|few
TGTGCCAGCAGCCTGGGGGGGACTAGCGGGCCCCTTGGGGAGACCCAGTACTTC
CASSLGGTSGPLGETQYF
>TRBV9|TRBJ2-5|.|once
TGTGCCAGCAGCGTAGGAGCGGCAGGCTGGGGGAGCCAAGAGACCCAGTACTTC
CASSVGAAGWGSQETQYF
>TRBV19|TRBJ1-5|.|few
TGTGCCAGTAGTATAGAACAGGTCAATCAGCCCCAGCATTTT
CASSIEQVNQPQHF
>TRBV3-1/TRBV3-2|TRBJ1-4|.|once
TGTGCCAGCAGCCAAGCCCAGGACGGTGTAAAACTGTTTTTT
CASSQAQDGVKLFF
>TRBV19|TRBJ2-3|TRBD2|.
TGTGCCAGTTGGGGTAGCGGGAGTAGCACAGATACGCAGTATTTT
CASWGSGSSTDTQYF
>TRBV10-3|TRBJ2-1|TRBD2|.
TGTGCCATCAGCGGGACTAGCGGGAGCTCCTACAATGAGCAGTTCTTC
CAISGTSGSSYNEQFF
>TRBV27|TRBJ1-1|TRBD1|.
TGTGCCAGCAGGGAAATGCAGGGGGTTGATACTGAAGCTTTCTTT
CASREMQGVDTEAFF
>TRBV24-1|TRBJ2-1|TRBD2|.
TGTGCCACCAGTGATGAGGGGAGTAGCGGGGAATACAATGAGCAGTTCTTC
CATSDEGSSGEYNEQFF
>TRBV10-2|TRBJ2-3|TRBD2|.
TGCGCCAGCGGGCTAGCGGGGGGCACAGATACGCAGTATTTT
CASGLAGGTDTQYF
>TRBV28|TRBJ1-4|.|.
TGTGCCAGCAGTCTCCCGGTCGAGCAAAAACTGTTTTTT
CASSLPVEQKLFF
>TRBV6-6|TRBJ2-2|.|.
TGTGCCAGCAGTAAATATACAAAAAGCGGCGGGGAGCTGTTTTTT
CASSKYTKSGGELFF
>TRBV18|TRBJ2-7|.|.
TGTGCCAGCTCACCAGACTACGGAACCTACGAGCAGTACTTC
CASSPDYGTYEQYF
>TRBV7-2|TRBJ2-3|TRBD2|few
TGTGCCAGCAGCTTATCGCCCCAGCGGGACCCCGGTGGCACGCAGTATTTT
CASSLSPQRDPGGTQYF
>TRBV19|TRBJ2-1|.|.
TGTGCCAGTAGTAGCGGACAGAGCTCCTACAATGAGCAGTTCTTC
CASSSGQSSYNEQFF
>TRBV10-3|TRBJ1-2|.|.
TGTGCCATCAATAGGGTTTACTATGGCTACACCTTC
CAINRVYYGYTF
>TRBV28|TRBJ1-4|TRBD1|.
TGTGCCAGTCAAGGGGGACAGGGGCGCGAAAAACTGTTTTTT
CASQGGQGREKLFF
>TRBV28|TRBJ1-2|.|.
TGTGCCAGCACCATGAACGGGGATAACTATGGCTACACCTTC
CASTMNGDNYGYTF
>TRBV10-3|TRBJ1-5|TRBD1|.
TGTGCCATCAGTGACCCTGGACAGGGGGGACAGCCCCAGCATTTT
CAISDPGQGGQPQHF
>TRBV4-1|TRBJ1-3|.|few
TGCGCCAGCAGCCAAGATCAGGGCGGCTCTGGAAACACCATATATTTT
CASSQDQGGSGNTIYF
>TRBV21-1|TRBJ2-2|.|.
TGTGCCAGCAGCGGACGACAGCCCGAGGGGGCGAACACCGGGGAGCTGTTTTTT
CASSGRQPEGANTGELFF
>TRBV28|TRBJ2-7|TRBD1|.
TGTGCCAGCAGTTTTATTCACAGGGGCGGAAAGCAGTACTTC
CASSFIHRGGKQYF
>TRBV5-6|TRBJ2-5|TRBD1|.
TGTGCCAGCAGCTTGAGGGGACAGAACCAAGAGACCCAGTACTTC
CASSLRGQNQETQYF
>TRBV28|TRBJ1-2|TRBD1|.
TGTGCCAGCAGTTCGGCCGGGACAGGGGGCGCAGATGGCTACACCTTC
CASSSAGTGGADGYTF
>TRBV12-3/TRBV12-4|TRBJ2-2|.|.
TGTGCCAGCAGGTGGGGTGGCACCGGGGAGCTGTTTTTT
CASRWGGTGELFF
>TRBV6-5|TRBJ1-6|TRBD1|.
TGTGCCAGCAGTAGGACAGGGGGCTTCAATTCACCCCTCCACTTT
CASSRTGGFNSPLHF
>TRBV19|TRBJ2-7|TRBD1|.
TGTGCCAGTAGGCTGGAGGGACAGGGGCAGAGCTACGAGCAGTACTTC
CASRLEGQGQSYEQYF
>TRBV6-5|TRBJ1-1|.|.
TGTGCCAGCAGTTACTCGAGGGCCCCGAACACTGAAGCTTTCTTT
CASSYSRAPNTEAFF
>TRBV28|TRBJ2-1|.|.
TGTGCCAGCAGTTTAGGACAGCGTACCTACAATGAGCAGTTCTTC
CASSLGQRTYNEQFF